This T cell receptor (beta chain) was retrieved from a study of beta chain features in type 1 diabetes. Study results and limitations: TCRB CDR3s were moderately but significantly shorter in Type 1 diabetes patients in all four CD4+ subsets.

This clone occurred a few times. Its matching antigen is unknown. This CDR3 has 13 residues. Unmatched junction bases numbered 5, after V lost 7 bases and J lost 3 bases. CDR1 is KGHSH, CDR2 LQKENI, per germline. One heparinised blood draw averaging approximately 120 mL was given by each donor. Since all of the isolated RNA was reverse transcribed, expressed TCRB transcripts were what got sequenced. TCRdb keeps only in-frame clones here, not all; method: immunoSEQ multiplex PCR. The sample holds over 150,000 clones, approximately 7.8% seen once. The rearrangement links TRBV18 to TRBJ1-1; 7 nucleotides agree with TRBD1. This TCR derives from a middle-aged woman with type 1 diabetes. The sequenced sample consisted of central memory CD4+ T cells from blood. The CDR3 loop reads CASFGTGDTEAFF. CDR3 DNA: TGTGCCAGCTTTGGAACAGGGGACACTGAAGCTTTCTTT.